This is a list of T cell receptor beta chains from one sample in a study of T cells in Graves' hyperthyroidism and ophthalmopathy. TCRdb ran MiXCR on the multiplex PCR reads and lists one entry per CDR3 protein. Counted here are hundreds of thousands of distinct CDR3 sequences, 14% occurring once; the ten biggest clones make up 10%. The sequencing sample was made of blood. The receptors were sampled from a woman between 18 and 29 years old with Graves' hyperthyroidism. Both conserved end residues are part of each CDR3. The order of the fields is V gene, J gene, clone size, D gene, CDR3 DNA, CDR3 protein. A D gene is named only where the DNA matches it firmly. The listing skips clone size in some rows; elsewhere it reads once, few, many or a size class.

>TRBV6-1|TRBJ2-1|-|TRBD1
TGTGCCAGCAGGGTACCACCCGGGACAGGGGGAACGGATGAGCAGTTCTTC
CASRVPPGTGGTDEQFF
>TRBV6-9|TRBJ2-2|-|TRBD1
TGTGCCAGCAGTTACAACGGACAGGGTCCCACCGGGGAGCTGTTTTTT
CASSYNGQGPTGELFF
>TRBV7-9|TRBJ2-7|many|TRBD2
TGTGCCAGCAGCTTTACAGCGGGAGTCGGCGAGCAGTACTTC
CASSFTAGVGEQYF
>TRBV4-3|TRBJ2-7|few|TRBD1
TGCGCCAGCAGCCGCTGGACAGGGAATCTCGACGAGCAGTACTTC
CASSRWTGNLDEQYF
>TRBV2|TRBJ1-4|many|-
TGTGCCAGCAGACCCGAAGGAAAACTGTTTTTT
CASRPEGKLFF
>TRBV9|TRBJ1-2|many|-
TGTGCCAGCAGCGATCGACTCATCAACTATGGCTACACCTTC
CASSDRLINYGYTF
>TRBV6-2/TRBV6-3|TRBJ2-1|few|-
TGTGCCAGCAGTTTCGGCCGACCCCCCAATGAGCAGTTCTTC
CASSFGRPPNEQFF
>TRBV30|TRBJ1-2|-|-
TGTGCCTGGAGTCGGCAGGGATCTTCCTATGGCTACACCTTC
CAWSRQGSSYGYTF
>TRBV20-1|TRBJ1-2|-|-
TGCAGTGCCCCTCCTCCTAACTATGGCTACACCTTC
CSAPPPNYGYTF
>TRBV19|TRBJ1-1|few|-
TGTGCCAGTAGTATAGATTTGGGGGGACCTTACACTGAAGCTTTCTTT
CASSIDLGGPYTEAFF
>TRBV6-1|TRBJ2-7|many|TRBD2
TGTGCCAGCAGTGAATACGGGACTAGCGTCTACGAGCAGTACTTC
CASSEYGTSVYEQYF
>TRBV7-3|TRBJ1-1|many|-
TGTGCCAGCAGCTTACACCCGAACACTGAAGCTTTCTTT
CASSLHPNTEAFF
>TRBV20-1|TRBJ1-2|-|-
TGCAGTGCTAGAGACGTGGGACCGTTCTATGGCTACACCTTC
CSARDVGPFYGYTF
>TRBV10-1|TRBJ1-4|-|-
TGCGCCAGCAGTGAGCGGGCTGCAACTAATGAAAAACTGTTTTTT
CASSERAATNEKLFF
>TRBV27|TRBJ2-7|-|-
TGTGCCAGCAGTTTTATATATAGTGGCGTCGGGTACGAGCAGTACTTC
CASSFIYSGVGYEQYF
>TRBV11-2|TRBJ1-2|-|-
TGTGCCAGCAGCTCACACAGTTCGTGGGGTGGCGGCTACACCTTC
CASSSHSSWGGGYTF
>TRBV3-1|TRBJ1-5|many|TRBD1
TGTGCCAGCAGCCAAGATTCAGGGGGGGGCCAGCCCCAGCATTTT
CASSQDSGGGQPQHF
>TRBV7-9|TRBJ2-1|-|-
TGTGCCAGCAGCTTAGCGGGGGGCCCAGGGGGTCGCAATGAGCAGTTCTTC
CASSLAGGPGGRNEQFF
>TRBV6-5|TRBJ1-1|-|-
TGTGCCAGCAGTTACCAGAGACAGGCCACTGAAGCTTTCTTT
CASSYQRQATEAFF
>TRBV12-3/TRBV12-4|TRBJ1-1|-|-
TGTGCCAGCAGTCAAAATTTGATGAACACTGAAGCTTTCTTT
CASSQNLMNTEAFF
>TRBV11-2|TRBJ2-1|-|-
TGTGCCAGCAGCTTAGATATCGGGGATCACTCCTACAATGAGCAGTTCTTC
CASSLDIGDHSYNEQFF
>TRBV27|TRBJ2-2|many|-
TGTGCCAGCAGTTTTTTGGTCGCAGGCACCGGGGAGCTGTTTTTT
CASSFLVAGTGELFF
>TRBV28|TRBJ1-1|many|TRBD1
TGTGCCAGCAGACCCGACAGGGTACAGAACACTGAAGCTTTCTTT
CASRPDRVQNTEAFF
>TRBV6-1|TRBJ1-5|few|-
TGTGCCAGCAGTGCCCCAGGTGGGGGCCCTAGCAATCAGCCCCAGCATTTT
CASSAPGGGPSNQPQHF
>TRBV14|TRBJ2-3|-|-
TGTGCCAGCAGCCGAGCAGCCCACCGAACTATTATGGAAGATACGCAGTATTTT
CASSRAAHRTIMEDTQYF
>TRBV18|TRBJ1-2|many|TRBD1
TGTGCCAGCTCGCCGGGACAGGGGAATATCTATGGCTACACCTTC
CASSPGQGNIYGYTF
>TRBV19|TRBJ2-1|few|-
TGTGCCAGTAGCAACGGCTACAATGAGCAGTTCTTC
CASSNGYNEQFF
>TRBV7-2|TRBJ2-1|-|-
TGTGCCAGCAGCTTGCTGGCGGCGGCTGAGCAGTTCTTC
CASSLLAAAEQFF
>TRBV5-1|TRBJ2-1|many|TRBD2
TGCGCCAGCAGCTTGGCCGGGACTACCCTAGCAGAGCAGTTCTTC
CASSLAGTTLAEQFF
>TRBV6-1|TRBJ1-1|-|-
TGTGCCAGCAGTTCAACTATCAACACTGAAGCTTTCTTT
CASSSTINTEAFF
>TRBV7-9|TRBJ2-7|-|-
TGTGCCAGCAGCGGGTGGGCAACCCCCTACGAGCAGTACTTC
CASSGWATPYEQYF
>TRBV6-2/TRBV6-3|TRBJ1-1|many|-
TGTGCCAGCAGTGTTACAGGGATGGGGACTGAAGCTTTCTTT
CASSVTGMGTEAFF
>TRBV12-3/TRBV12-4|TRBJ1-1|few|-
TGTGCCAGCAGGAGTACCGAGAACACTGAAGCTTTCTTT
CASRSTENTEAFF
>TRBV9|TRBJ1-2|many|TRBD1
TGTGCCAGCAGCGTCACCGGGACAGGCCTAAACTATGGCTACACCTTC
CASSVTGTGLNYGYTF
>TRBV30|TRBJ1-2|many|-
TGTGCCTGGAGCGAACAGGGTGGAATTGGTGGCTACACCTTC
CAWSEQGGIGGYTF
>TRBV20-1|TRBJ2-7|few|-
TGCAGTGCTAGAGATGAGGGATTGAGCTCCTACGAGCAGTACTTC
CSARDEGLSSYEQYF
>TRBV27|TRBJ2-2|-|-
TGTGCCAGCAGTTTAGGGAACCGCAACACCGGGGAGCTGTTTTTT
CASSLGNRNTGELFF
>TRBV12-3/TRBV12-4|TRBJ1-1|-|-
TGTGCCAGCAGTTTTTTTGCCGCAGGTGGGGCTTTCTTT
CASSFFAAGGAFF
>TRBV10-3|TRBJ2-3|few|TRBD2
TGTGCCATCAGTGGAAGGAGCGGGGGAGATACGCAGTATTTT
CAISGRSGGDTQYF
>TRBV14|TRBJ2-1|-|TRBD2
TGTGCCAGCAGCGACCGACTAGCGTATGAGCAGTTCTTC
CASSDRLAYEQFF
>TRBV30|TRBJ2-1|-|-
TGTGCCTGGCAACCCGGCACCGGTGAGCAGTTCTTC
CAWQPGTGEQFF
>TRBV7-9|TRBJ1-1|many|-
TGTGCCAGCAGCGGGGGACACCTGAACACTGAAGCTTTCTTT
CASSGGHLNTEAFF
>TRBV30|TRBJ2-1|once|-
TGTGGAGTAGAAGAGCAGTTCTTC
CGVEEQFF
>TRBV12-3/TRBV12-4|TRBJ2-2|few|TRBD2
TGTGCCAGCAACTTGGGCGGGGGTAACACCGGGGAGCTGTTTTTT
CASNLGGGNTGELFF
>TRBV5-1|TRBJ2-7|-|TRBD2
TGCGCCAGCAGCTTCGGGACTAGTCTCTACGAGCAGTACTTC
CASSFGTSLYEQYF
>TRBV5-1|TRBJ2-7|many|TRBD2
TGCGCCAGCAGCCCCGGGACTAGCGGGAGTTCGTCCTACGAGCAGTACTTC
CASSPGTSGSSSYEQYF
>TRBV5-5|TRBJ1-2|-|TRBD1
TGTGCCAGCAGCCCGGGGGCGGGACAGTTATATGGCTACACCTTC
CASSPGAGQLYGYTF